The clone carrying this TCR beta chain was counted between two and nine times. The antigen is not known. The data originate from a study of T cell repertoires in cytomegalovirus infection. Study results and caveats: There were carriers of CMV plus the relevant HLA, and cumulative public TCR beta family frequency identified them.

The CDR3 totals 13 residues. Trimming took off 5 bases at V and 4 bases at J, with 11 bases between the two ends. Germline assignment: CDR1 SGHTA and CDR2 FQGNSA. TCRdb reprocessed the reads via MiXCR and lists one record per CDR3 protein. Of under 300,000 distinct CDR3 sequences listed, less than 25% are singletons. The sample consisted of cultured PBMCs, taken from culture after CMV antigen stimulation. This chain uses TRBV7-2 with TRBJ1-2; TRBD1 is a possible D gene (5 bases). This TCR was recovered from a human donor in good health (CMV status not recorded). Some clones in this sample may be carry-over from other donors' samples. For the CDR3, the DNA is TGTGCCAGCAGCCCCGGGGCCCGCTATGGCTACACCTTC. Amino acid sequence: CASSPGARYGYTF. Variable domain in full (rest from reference TRBV7-2 and TRBJ1-2): GAGVSQSPSNKVTEKGKDVELRCDPISGHTALYWYRQSLGQGLEFLIYFQGNSAPDKSGLPSDRFSAERTGGSVSTLTIQRTQQEDSAVYLCASSPGARYGYTFGSGTRLTVV.